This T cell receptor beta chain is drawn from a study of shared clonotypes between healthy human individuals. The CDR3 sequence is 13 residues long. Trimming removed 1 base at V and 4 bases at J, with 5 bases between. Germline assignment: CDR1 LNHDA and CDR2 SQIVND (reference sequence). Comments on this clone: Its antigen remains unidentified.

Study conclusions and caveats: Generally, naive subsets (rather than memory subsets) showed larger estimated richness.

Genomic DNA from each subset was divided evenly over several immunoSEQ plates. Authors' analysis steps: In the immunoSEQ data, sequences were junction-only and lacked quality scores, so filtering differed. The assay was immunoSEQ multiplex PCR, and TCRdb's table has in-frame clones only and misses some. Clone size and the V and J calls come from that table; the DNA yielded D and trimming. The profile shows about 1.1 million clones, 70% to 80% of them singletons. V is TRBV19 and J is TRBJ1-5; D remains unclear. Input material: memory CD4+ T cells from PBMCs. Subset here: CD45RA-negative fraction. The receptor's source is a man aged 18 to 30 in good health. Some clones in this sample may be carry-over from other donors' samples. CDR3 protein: CASSIGVNQPQHF. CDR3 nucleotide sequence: TGTGCCAGTAGTATAGGAGTTAATCAGCCCCAGCATTTT.